The 21 T cell receptor beta chains presented below share a single source sample, sequenced in a study of T cells in Graves' hyperthyroidism and ophthalmopathy. RNA transcripts gave rise to amplified TCR beta CDR3 regions. HTBI primers were used for first-round RT-PCR of the TCR CDR3. TCRdb fed the multiplex PCR reads into MiXCR, producing one record per CDR3 protein. In the table there are fewer than 350,000 distinct CDR3 sequences, about a sixth of which are singletons. The sample taken for sequencing was blood. Receptors were obtained from a woman aged 40 to 49 with Graves' ophthalmopathy.

By sample fraction, this clonotype is medium-sized (0.01 to 0.1%). This chain links TRBV6-2 or TRBV6-3 with TRBJ2-7; D gene ambiguous. CDR1 and CDR2 (germline): MNHEY, SVGEGT. The germline V and J ends were trimmed by 5 bases and 3 bases, with 8 bases remaining between them. This CDR3 spans 12 amino acids. DNA for the CDR3: TGTGCCAGCAGTGACGGATACTACGAGCAGTACTTC. It yields the protein CASSDGYYEQYF.

In this sample, this clonotype turned up many times. The rearrangement uses TRBV29-1 and TRBJ1-1, with D unresolved. The CDR3 is 14 residues long. Between the trimmed V and J ends, which lost 0 bases and 4 bases, there was a span of 12 bases. Germline V gene data show CDR1 as SQVTM and CDR2 as ANQGSEA. The CDR3 DNA sequence: TGCAGCGTTGAAGATCTGGGCACTACCACTGAAGCTTTCTTT. Translating gives CSVEDLGTTTEAFF. Using reference TRBV29-1 and TRBJ1-1 for the parts outside the CDR3, the full variable domain is SAVISQKPSRDICQRGTSLTIQCQVDSQVTMMFWYRQQPGQSLTLIATANQGSEATYESGFVIDKFPISRPNLTFSTLTVSNMSPEDSSIYLCSVEDLGTTTEAFFGQGTRLTVV.

This clonotype has ten or more counts. The V call is TRBV12-3 or TRBV12-4, the J call TRBJ1-5; 9 bases map to TRBD1. The CDR3 spans 14 residues. The ends lost 5 bases at V and 7 bases at J; junction bases unmatched: 6. CDR3 DNA sequence: TGTGCCAGCAGTGGGACAGGGTCGGGACAGCCCCAGCATTTT. It is translated as CASSGTGSGQPQHF.

This clonotype was observed many times. The chain joins TRBV27 to TRBJ2-7, with D perhaps matching TRBD2 (5 bases). Trimming removed 9 bases from V and 3 bases from J, with 18 bases in between. This CDR3 has 14 residues. Germline values: CDR1 MNHEY, CDR2 SMNVEV (reference sequence). Here the CDR3 DNA reads TGTGCCAGTTATCTAGCCGGAACGAACTACGAGCAGTACTTC. Its protein product is CASYLAGTNYEQYF.

This clonotype was seen many times. The chain recombines TRBV6-5 with TRBJ2-7; possibly TRBD1 for D (7 bases). CDR3 length: 14 residues. Germline V lookup: CDR1 MNHEY, CDR2 SVGAGI. Trimming removed 2 bases from V and 2 bases from J, with 10 bases in between. CDR3: CASSYQGGTYEQYF. The CDR3 region has the DNA TGTGCCAGCAGTTACCAGGGGGGAACCTACGAGCAGTACTTC.

This clonotype was seen many times. This sequence joins TRBV12-3 or TRBV12-4 and TRBJ2-7, with 8 bases that match TRBD2. CDR3 length: 14 residues. The V and J ends lost 6 bases and 0 bases, in that order; junction bases with no gene match: 4. This chain's CDR3 is CASRIGRDSYEQYF. In DNA form, the CDR3 reads TGTGCCAGCAGGATCGGGAGGGACTCCTACGAGCAGTACTTC.

The chain is built from TRBV10-3 and TRBJ1-6; possible D gene TRBD1, 6 bases. CDR3 length: 13 amino acids. Germline CDR1 and CDR2: ENHRY and SYGVKD. Trimming took off 7 bases at V and 7 bases at J, with 11 bases between the two ends. CDR3 residues: CAITRQGNSPLHF. The CDR3 DNA reads as TGTGCCATCACGCGCCAGGGGAATTCACCCCTCCACTTT.

The sample holds many counts of this clonotype. The chain carries TRBV12-3 or TRBV12-4 and TRBJ2-3, with 7 bases aligning to TRBD1. V was clipped by 6 bases and J by 4 bases; unmatched bases: 1. The CDR3 is 12 amino acids. The CDR3 DNA reads TGTGCCAGCAGCCAGGGGGCAGATACGCAGTATTTT. Encoded protein: CASSQGADTQYF.

The rearrangement uses TRBV20-1 and TRBJ2-2; D is unclear. The V gene's germline CDR1 is DFQATT and CDR2 SNEGSKA (reference sequence). V was cut by 5 bases and J by 3 bases, with 19 bases left in between. The CDR3 extends over 16 amino acids. The CDR3 sequence is CSASRAPAWDTGELFF. CDR3 nucleotide sequence: TGCAGTGCTTCCCGGGCTCCAGCCTGGGACACCGGGGAGCTGTTTTTT.

This clonotype came up a few times. A clone one base away is much larger, so this may be a read error. Here the CDR3 DNA reads TGTGCCTGGAGTGACGGAGGGGTATTCGAGGGCTACACCTTC. This translates into CAWSDGGVFEGYTF. The V and J genes are TRBV30 and TRBJ1-2; D possibly corresponds to TRBD1 (5 bases). The CDR3 totals 14 residues. Trimming removed 1 base from V and 8 bases from J, with 17 bases in between. Germline V CDR1 and CDR2: GTSNPN, SVGIG (reference sequence).

The table lists this clonotype with many counts. The rearrangement links TRBV12-3 or TRBV12-4 to TRBJ2-2, with 11 bases that match TRBD1. The trim removed 10 bases at V and 3 bases at J, leaving 10 bases unmatched. CDR3 length: 16 residues. As DNA, the CDR3 is TGTGCCACTTATGGCAGGGACAGGGGGGACACCGGGGAGCTGTTTTTT. Translation gives CATYGRDRGDTGELFF.

This clonotype has a count of ten or more. V usage is TRBV19 and J usage is TRBJ1-5; a possible D gene is TRBD1 (5 bases). From germline, CDR1 is LNHDA and CDR2 SQIVND (reference sequence). Trimming removed 7 bases at V and 1 base at J, with 11 bases between. This CDR3 is 14 amino acids long. CDR3 DNA: TGTGCCAGTACCCCGACAGCGAGCAATCAGCCCCAGCATTTT. This encodes CASTPTASNQPQHF.

This clonotype was seen ten or more times. The chain joins TRBV28 to TRBJ1-3; a possible D gene is TRBD1 (5 bases). CDR1 MDHEN and CDR2 SYDVKM come from the germline V gene. Deletions cut 2 bases from V and 0 bases from J, with 11 bases between. This CDR3 comprises 16 residues. The CDR3 region has the DNA TGTGCCAGCAGTTTAATAGGGCAGGGCTCTGGAAACACCATATATTTT. Translated: CASSLIGQGSGNTIYF.

This clonotype came up many times. The chain joins TRBV14 to TRBJ2-7; TRBD2 aligns across 8 bases. V lost 4 bases, J lost 6 bases, and 8 bases stayed unmatched. Germline CDR1 reads SGHDN; CDR2 reads FVKESK. The CDR3 is 14 residues long. As DNA, the CDR3 is TGTGCCAGCAGCCTCCGGACTAGCCTCGGCGAGCAGTACTTC. Protein product: CASSLRTSLGEQYF. The variable domain in full, with the rest retrieved from reference TRBV14 and TRBJ2-7, is EAGVTQFPSHSVIEKGQTVTLRCDPISGHDNLYWYRRVMGKEIKFLLHFVKESKQDESGMPNNRFLAERTGGTYSTLKVQPAELEDSGVYFCASSLRTSLGEQYFGPGTRLTVT.

This clonotype was detected many times. Here the CDR3 DNA reads TGTGCCAGCAGCTTGGGGGTTGTCAACACCATATATTTT. It encodes CASSLGVVNTIYF. The chain combines TRBV5-5 with TRBJ1-3, with no clear D. The CDR3 spans 13 residues. Between the trimmed V and J ends, which lost 0 bases and 7 bases, there was a span of 8 bases. The germline V gene has CDR1 SGHKS and CDR2 YYEKEE (reference sequence).

Many counts were recorded for this clonotype. This sequence joins TRBV29-1 and TRBJ2-5; D remains unclear. The germline gives CDR1 SQVTM, CDR2 ANQGSEA. Deletions cut 0 bases from V and 2 bases from J, with 7 bases between. The CDR3 is made up of 13 amino acids. The DNA for the CDR3 is TGCAGCGTTGAAGATCCTGTACAAGAGACCCAGTACTTC. Amino acids: CSVEDPVQETQYF.

The table lists this clonotype with many counts. The chain links TRBV11-2 to TRBJ2-3, with 8 bases aligning to TRBD2. The CDR3 is 15 residues long. CDR1 and CDR2 from the germline V gene are SGHAT and FQNNGV. V dropped 5 bases and J dropped 5; count of bases not matched to a gene: 9. The CDR3 reads CASSLGQRELDTQYF. The DNA of the CDR3 is TGTGCCAGCAGCCTGGGGCAGCGGGAGTTAGATACGCAGTATTTT.

The chain is built from TRBV24-1 and TRBJ2-4; perhaps TRBD1 as D (6 bases). The CDR3 covers 11 residues. Germline CDR1 and CDR2: KGHDR and SFDVKD. Trimming took 6 bases from V and 8 from J, leaving 7 bases between them. CDR3 nucleotide sequence: TGTGCCACCAGTTCAGGGGACATTCAGTACTTC. It encodes CATSSGDIQYF.

There are many counts of this clonotype. The gene calls are TRBV7-2 and TRBJ2-5, with 9 bases identical to TRBD2. Germline values: CDR1 SGHTA, CDR2 FQGNSA. The CDR3 consists of 15 residues. J was trimmed by 6 bases and V by 5 bases; bases with no gene match: 10. The CDR3 region has the DNA TGTGCCAGCAGCCCCTACCCTAGCGGGATACAGACCCAGTACTTC. It is translated as CASSPYPSGIQTQYF.

Details on this clonotype: At one end, the junction sequence differs from germline, possibly due to a read error. This chain connects TRBV19 to TRBJ2-3; TRBD1 agrees at 12 bases. This CDR3 region has 15 residues. Germline V lookup: CDR1 LNHDA, CDR2 SQIVND (reference sequence). The CDR3 reads CASSIGTGGTDSQYF. The DNA for the CDR3 is TGTGCCAGTAGTATCGGGACAGGGGGCACAGATTCGCAGTATTTT.

This clonotype was recorded a few times. V gene TRBV11-1 combines with J gene TRBJ2-2; TRBD1 agrees at 8 bases. The CDR3 has 16 amino acids. Germline CDR1 reads SGHAT; CDR2 reads FQDESV (reference sequence). Trimming cost V 3 bases and J 6 bases; bases outside gene matches: 9. The CDR3 bases are TGTGCCAGCAGCTTGGGCAGGGGGCTTCGTGCCGGGGAGCTGTTTTTT. Amino acid sequence: CASSLGRGLRAGELFF.